There are many counts of the clone carrying this TCR beta chain. What it binds is unknown. Time point noted: persistent/refractory GD, antithyroid drugs over 5 years with positive TRAb. RNA from PBMCs was the source of the TCR library. The sample belongs to a study of regulatory T cells in long-lasting Graves disease. Overall study results and limits: Persistent disease preferred TRBV28, TRBJ1-2 and TRBJ2-5. Authors noted too few samples as a limitation.

Building the TCR beta libraries relied on iRepertoire HTBI primers, and CDR3 regions underwent Arm-PCR. TCRdb fed the multiplex PCR reads into MiXCR, producing one record per CDR3 protein. The table lists approximately 500,000 distinct CDR3 sequences, 20% to 25% of them singletons. The V end was cut by 8 bases, the J end by 7 bases, with 11 bases between. Germline values: CDR1 MNHEY, CDR2 SMNVEV (reference sequence). CDR3 length: 11 amino acids. The sample here was peripheral blood mononuclear cells (PBMCs), taken when the disease was refractory, from a patient treated with antithyroid drugs. V and J are TRBV27 and TRBJ2-5; maybe TRBD2 (5 bases). The TCR was taken from a female donor with Graves disease. DNA for the CDR3: TGTGCCAGCCGGGGTATGGGGACCCAGTACTTC. This codes for CASRGMGTQYF.